The rows below give T cell receptor beta chains drawn from one sample of a study of Ad26.COV2.S vaccination and SARS-CoV-2 variants. Repertoires were generated with immunoSEQ multiplex PCR, while TCRdb's copy carries only in-frame clones and drops some. The table lists 200,000 to 300,000 clones, around 90% of them singletons. The sample here was peripheral blood, taken in a trial of Ad26.COV2.S vaccine versus placebo. These receptors were obtained from a person between 18 and 60 years old who received the Ad26.COV2.S COVID-19 vaccine or a placebo. Each CDR3 is given with its conserved first and last residue. A D gene is named only where the DNA matches it firmly. Not all rows give a size; the values are once, few, many and, for expanded clones, a class.

d_gene: NA
v_gene: TRBV5-1
j_gene: TRBJ1-1
abundance: NA
CDR3aa: CASSLVHGKNTEAFF
CDR3nt: TGCGCCAGCAGCTTGGTTCATGGGAAGAACACTGAAGCTTTCTTT

d_gene: TRBD1
v_gene: TRBV19
j_gene: TRBJ2-3
abundance: NA
CDR3aa: CASSRKRGPADTQYF
CDR3nt: TGTGCCAGTAGTAGGAAGAGGGGGCCGGCCGATACGCAGTATTTT

d_gene: NA
v_gene: TRBV9
j_gene: TRBJ2-2
abundance: NA
CDR3aa: CASSVGGDTGELFF
CDR3nt: TGTGCCAGCAGCGTCGGGGGAGACACCGGGGAGCTGTTTTTT

d_gene: NA
v_gene: TRBV6-2/TRBV6-3
j_gene: TRBJ1-6
abundance: NA
CDR3aa: CASSQTGLYNSPLHF
CDR3nt: TGTGCCAGCAGCCAAACAGGACTTTATAATTCACCCCTCCACTTT

d_gene: NA
v_gene: TRBV6-5
j_gene: TRBJ1-1
abundance: NA
CDR3aa: CASSYRRVSDTEAFF
CDR3nt: TGTGCCAGCAGTTACAGGCGGGTTTCGGACACTGAAGCTTTCTTT

d_gene: NA
v_gene: TRBV28
j_gene: TRBJ1-1
abundance: NA
CDR3aa: CASSLGGLNTEAFF
CDR3nt: TGTGCCAGCAGTTTGGGGGGGCTGAACACTGAAGCTTTCTTT

d_gene: NA
v_gene: TRBV4-3
j_gene: TRBJ2-2
abundance: many
CDR3aa: CASSQDGAGMNTGELFF
CDR3nt: TGCGCCAGCAGTCAAGATGGGGCAGGGATGAACACCGGGGAGCTGTTTTTT

d_gene: NA
v_gene: TRBV2
j_gene: TRBJ1-4
abundance: NA
CDR3aa: CASGRGEKLFF
CDR3nt: TGTGCCAGCGGGAGGGGGGAAAAACTGTTTTTT

d_gene: TRBD1
v_gene: TRBV5-1
j_gene: TRBJ2-2
abundance: NA
CDR3aa: CASSLPGGASTGELFF
CDR3nt: TGCGCCAGCAGCTTGCCAGGGGGCGCGAGCACCGGGGAGCTGTTTTTT

d_gene: TRBD1
v_gene: TRBV5-6
j_gene: TRBJ1-5
abundance: few
CDR3aa: CASSFGTGNLGPQHF
CDR3nt: TGTGCCAGCAGCTTCGGGACAGGGAACCTGGGGCCCCAGCATTTT

d_gene: NA
v_gene: TRBV18
j_gene: TRBJ1-5
abundance: few
CDR3aa: CASSRQDNQPQHF
CDR3nt: TGTGCCAGCTCACGACAGGACAATCAGCCCCAGCATTTT

d_gene: TRBD2
v_gene: TRBV25-1
j_gene: TRBJ2-3
abundance: NA
CDR3aa: CASSDSRTSAAKVAQYF
CDR3nt: TGTGCCAGCAGTGATTCTCGGACTAGCGCCGCCAAGGTGGCGCAGTATTTT

d_gene: NA
v_gene: TRBV21-1
j_gene: TRBJ2-7
abundance: NA
CDR3aa: CASSNGRGRYEQYF
CDR3nt: TGTGCTAGCAGCAATGGGAGGGGGCGTTACGAGCAGTACTTC

d_gene: NA
v_gene: TRBV6-5
j_gene: TRBJ2-5
abundance: NA
CDR3aa: CASSYSGTPDQYF
CDR3nt: TGTGCCAGCAGTTACTCGGGAACTCCCGACCAGTACTTC

d_gene: TRBD1
v_gene: TRBV24-1
j_gene: TRBJ2-7
abundance: NA
CDR3aa: CATSALRTGLFSYEQYF
CDR3nt: TGTGCCACCAGTGCTTTGCGGACAGGCCTCTTTTCCTACGAGCAGTACTTC

d_gene: NA
v_gene: TRBV5-6
j_gene: TRBJ1-2
abundance: NA
CDR3aa: CASSLERRGYGYTF
CDR3nt: TGTGCCAGCAGCTTGGAACGCAGGGGCTATGGCTACACCTTC

d_gene: NA
v_gene: TRBV18
j_gene: TRBJ1-5
abundance: NA
CDR3aa: CASSDTYRVQPQHF
CDR3nt: TGTGCCAGCTCAGATACTTACAGGGTTCAGCCCCAGCATTTT

d_gene: NA
v_gene: TRBV4-1
j_gene: TRBJ2-7
abundance: NA
CDR3aa: CASSLVTGTQAYEQYF
CDR3nt: TGCGCCAGCAGCTTGGTAACCGGGACACAGGCCTACGAGCAGTACTTC

d_gene: TRBD1
v_gene: TRBV5-6
j_gene: TRBJ1-6
abundance: NA
CDR3aa: CASSFGTGGGNSPLHF
CDR3nt: TGTGCCAGCAGCTTTGGGACAGGGGGTGGAAATTCACCCCTCCACTTT

d_gene: NA
v_gene: TRBV18
j_gene: TRBJ1-2
abundance: NA
CDR3aa: CASSPPGQIRGYTF
CDR3nt: TGTGCCAGCTCACCACCGGGACAAATTCGCGGCTACACCTTC

d_gene: NA
v_gene: TRBV6-5
j_gene: TRBJ2-1
abundance: NA
CDR3aa: CASRRDISYNEQFF
CDR3nt: TGTGCCAGCAGGAGGGATATCTCCTACAATGAGCAGTTCTTC

d_gene: TRBD1
v_gene: TRBV19
j_gene: TRBJ1-2
abundance: NA
CDR3aa: CASSNQGADGYTF
CDR3nt: TGTGCCAGTAGTAATCAGGGGGCGGATGGCTACACCTTC

d_gene: NA
v_gene: TRBV7-8
j_gene: TRBJ1-2
abundance: NA
CDR3aa: CASSLGARRTNGYTF
CDR3nt: TGTGCCAGCAGCTTAGGGGCCAGGAGGACGAATGGCTACACCTTC

d_gene: TRBD1
v_gene: TRBV4-3
j_gene: TRBJ1-1
abundance: NA
CDR3aa: CASSQVSQGVAKAFF
CDR3nt: TGCGCCAGCAGCCAAGTGTCGCAGGGGGTCGCCAAAGCTTTCTTT

d_gene: TRBD2
v_gene: TRBV24-1
j_gene: TRBJ2-5
abundance: few
CDR3aa: CATSASGGPISTQYF
CDR3nt: TGTGCCACCAGTGCGAGCGGGGGCCCCATTTCGACCCAGTACTTC

d_gene: NA
v_gene: TRBV12-3/TRBV12-4
j_gene: TRBJ2-1
abundance: NA
CDR3aa: CASSQTPQQQFF
CDR3nt: TGTGCCAGCAGTCAAACCCCCCAGCAGCAGTTCTTC

d_gene: NA
v_gene: TRBV7-9
j_gene: TRBJ2-2
abundance: NA
CDR3aa: CASSLAGSSGELFF
CDR3nt: TGTGCCAGCAGCTTAGCGGGTAGCTCGGGGGAGCTGTTTTTT

d_gene: NA
v_gene: TRBV7-3
j_gene: TRBJ2-1
abundance: NA
CDR3aa: CASSRGTVSYNEQFF
CDR3nt: TGTGCCAGCAGCCGGGGGACTGTGTCCTACAATGAGCAGTTCTTC

d_gene: TRBD1
v_gene: TRBV19
j_gene: TRBJ2-5
abundance: NA
CDR3aa: CASSIRTGKGKETQYF
CDR3nt: TGTGCCAGTAGTATTCGGACAGGGAAGGGGAAAGAGACCCAGTACTTC

d_gene: TRBD2
v_gene: TRBV7-2
j_gene: TRBJ2-2
abundance: NA
CDR3aa: CASSSPLAGGLTGELFF
CDR3nt: TGTGCCAGCAGCTCACCGCTAGCGGGGGGCCTCACCGGGGAGCTGTTTTTT

d_gene: NA
v_gene: TRBV7-2
j_gene: TRBJ1-1
abundance: NA
CDR3aa: CASSLEGRVGEAFF
CDR3nt: TGTGCCAGCAGCTTAGAGGGCAGGGTAGGTGAAGCTTTCTTT

d_gene: NA
v_gene: TRBV9
j_gene: TRBJ1-2
abundance: NA
CDR3aa: CASSGLVGAGYTF
CDR3nt: TGTGCCAGCAGCGGACTAGTGGGGGCAGGCTACACCTTC

d_gene: NA
v_gene: TRBV7-2
j_gene: TRBJ2-1
abundance: NA
CDR3aa: CASSISPTEQFF
CDR3nt: TGTGCCAGCAGCATATCCCCCACCGAGCAGTTCTTC

d_gene: NA
v_gene: TRBV6-2/TRBV6-3
j_gene: TRBJ2-6
abundance: NA
CDR3aa: CASSRRGRSSGANVLTF
CDR3nt: TGTGCCAGCAGCCGTCGCGGTAGGAGCTCTGGGGCCAACGTCCTGACTTTC

d_gene: NA
v_gene: TRBV20-1
j_gene: TRBJ1-1
abundance: NA
CDR3aa: CSASVGGAFTEAFF
CDR3nt: TGCAGTGCTAGTGTGGGGGGCGCTTTCACTGAAGCTTTCTTT

d_gene: NA
v_gene: TRBV5-6
j_gene: TRBJ2-7
abundance: NA
CDR3aa: CASNVGQNYYEQYF
CDR3nt: TGTGCCAGCAATGTGGGGCAGAATTACTACGAGCAGTACTTC

d_gene: NA
v_gene: TRBV7-2
j_gene: TRBJ2-3
abundance: NA
CDR3aa: CASSPGPAAGTDTQYF
CDR3nt: TGTGCCAGCAGCCCGGGACCCGCGGCTGGCACAGATACGCAGTATTTT

d_gene: TRBD2
v_gene: TRBV7-2
j_gene: TRBJ2-3
abundance: NA
CDR3aa: CASSPPVIAGGISDTQYF
CDR3nt: TGTGCCAGCAGCCCCCCGGTGATAGCGGGGGGAATTTCAGATACGCAGTATTTT

d_gene: TRBD1
v_gene: TRBV5-1
j_gene: TRBJ1-1
abundance: NA
CDR3aa: CASSGGTALLNTEAFF
CDR3nt: TGCGCCAGCAGCGGAGGGACAGCTCTCTTGAACACTGAAGCTTTCTTT

d_gene: NA
v_gene: TRBV24-1
j_gene: TRBJ1-5
abundance: NA
CDR3aa: CATTPGGGVGAYYSNQPQHF
CDR3nt: TGTGCCACCACTCCTGGAGGGGGGGTGGGCGCTTACTATAGCAATCAGCCCCAGCATTTT

d_gene: NA
v_gene: TRBV18
j_gene: TRBJ1-3
abundance: NA
CDR3aa: CASPCFSGTGMGNTIYF
CDR3nt: TGTGCCAGCCCTTGCTTTTCGGGAACAGGGATGGGAAACACCATATATTTT

d_gene: NA
v_gene: TRBV6-6
j_gene: TRBJ1-5
abundance: NA
CDR3aa: CASSYSGRGGQPQHF
CDR3nt: TGTGCCAGCAGTTACTCAGGGCGCGGAGGACAGCCCCAGCATTTT

d_gene: TRBD1
v_gene: TRBV4-3
j_gene: TRBJ2-5
abundance: NA
CDR3aa: CASSQTTGGETQYF
CDR3nt: TGCGCCAGCAGCCAGACGACAGGGGGCGAGACCCAGTACTTC

d_gene: TRBD1
v_gene: TRBV7-9
j_gene: TRBJ1-6
abundance: few
CDR3aa: CASSLRQGEGSPLHF
CDR3nt: TGTGCCAGCAGCTTACGACAGGGAGAAGGCTCACCCCTCCACTTT

d_gene: NA
v_gene: TRBV7-6
j_gene: TRBJ2-2
abundance: few
CDR3aa: CASSLAPVGDANTGELFF
CDR3nt: TGTGCCAGCAGCTTAGCCCCTGTCGGAGACGCGAACACCGGGGAGCTGTTTTTT

d_gene: NA
v_gene: TRBV30
j_gene: TRBJ2-7
abundance: NA
CDR3aa: CAWTKGGSQQYF
CDR3nt: TGTGCCTGGACCAAGGGAGGTTCTCAGCAGTACTTC

d_gene: NA
v_gene: TRBV21-1
j_gene: TRBJ1-5
abundance: few
CDR3aa: CASSTTPGHSNQPQHF
CDR3nt: TGTGCTAGCAGCACGACCCCGGGCCATAGCAATCAGCCCCAGCATTTT

d_gene: NA
v_gene: TRBV7-9
j_gene: TRBJ1-1
abundance: NA
CDR3aa: CASSPSGGMNTEAFF
CDR3nt: TGTGCCAGCTCCCCCTCCGGCGGGATGAACACTGAAGCTTTCTTT

d_gene: NA
v_gene: TRBV11-2
j_gene: TRBJ1-1
abundance: NA
CDR3aa: CASSLGGAASTEAFF
CDR3nt: TGTGCCAGCAGCTTAGGGGGGGCAGCAAGCACTGAAGCTTTCTTT

d_gene: NA
v_gene: TRBV6-5
j_gene: TRBJ1-6
abundance: NA
CDR3aa: CATVGLSYNSPLHF
CDR3nt: TGTGCCACCGTGGGACTATCCTATAATTCACCCCTCCACTTT

d_gene: TRBD1
v_gene: TRBV12-5
j_gene: TRBJ2-2
abundance: NA
CDR3aa: CASGFTPGTAKFGTGELFF
CDR3nt: TGTGCTAGTGGTTTCACCCCCGGGACAGCGAAATTCGGCACCGGGGAGCTGTTTTTT

d_gene: TRBD1
v_gene: TRBV7-6
j_gene: TRBJ1-4
abundance: NA
CDR3aa: CASSSRTGGNEKLFF
CDR3nt: TGTGCCAGCAGTTCTCGGACAGGGGGAAATGAAAAACTGTTTTTT

d_gene: TRBD2
v_gene: TRBV5-4
j_gene: TRBJ2-2
abundance: NA
CDR3aa: CASSGLATPPGELFF
CDR3nt: TGTGCCAGCAGCGGACTAGCAACGCCCCCCGGGGAGCTGTTTTTT

d_gene: NA
v_gene: TRBV5-6
j_gene: TRBJ2-5
abundance: NA
CDR3aa: CASSLVREETQYF
CDR3nt: TGTGCCAGCAGCTTGGTCAGGGAAGAGACCCAGTACTTC

d_gene: NA
v_gene: TRBV4-3
j_gene: TRBJ2-7
abundance: NA
CDR3aa: CASSRTTVPYEQYF
CDR3nt: TGCGCCAGCAGCCGAACAACAGTACCCTACGAGCAGTACTTC

d_gene: NA
v_gene: TRBV6-2/TRBV6-3
j_gene: TRBJ2-1
abundance: NA
CDR3aa: CASSYSTSLGWNEQFF
CDR3nt: TGTGCCAGCAGTTACTCGACTTCCCTCGGGTGGAATGAGCAGTTCTTC

d_gene: TRBD2
v_gene: TRBV7-3
j_gene: TRBJ2-1
abundance: NA
CDR3aa: CASSLIGLAGSNEQFF
CDR3nt: TGTGCCAGCAGCTTAATAGGTCTAGCGGGGAGCAATGAGCAGTTCTTC